These T cell receptor beta chains were read from a single sample in a study of T cell responses to AZD1222 COVID-19 vaccine. The protocol was immunoSEQ multiplex PCR, while the TCRdb copy is restricted to in-frame clones and leaves out a portion. Of 100,000 to 130,000 clones listed, approximately 89% were seen once; the top ten hold about 3.3%. The sample consisted of peripheral blood, taken on day 0 of MenACWY control vaccination. The receptors come from an adult in good health. Both conserved end residues are part of each CDR3. A D gene is named only where the DNA matches it firmly. Size is omitted from some rows. Given values are once, few, many or a class for expanded clones.

>TRBV11-2|-|-|TRBJ2-5
CASSFEGGGEAQYF
TGTGCCAGCAGCTTCGAGGGGGGGGGCGAGGCCCAGTACTTC
>TRBV27|-|TRBD1|TRBJ1-2
CASRLRDSPVSGYTF
TGTGCCAGCAGGCTCAGGGACAGCCCCGTTAGTGGCTACACCTTC
>TRBV3-1/TRBV3-2|-|-|TRBJ1-1
CASSPRDRQTEAFF
TGTGCCAGCAGCCCAAGAGACAGGCAGACTGAAGCTTTCTTT
>TRBV5-6|-|-|TRBJ2-5
CASSLQGSETQYF
TGTGCCAGCAGCTTGCAGGGGTCAGAGACCCAGTACTTC
>TRBV18|-|TRBD1|TRBJ2-7
CASSPPGQGPYEQYF
TGTGCCAGCTCACCACCAGGACAGGGGCCCTACGAGCAGTACTTC
>TRBV7-3|-|-|TRBJ1-3
CASSTGTGNTIYF
TGTGCCAGCAGTACGGGAACTGGAAACACCATATATTTT
>TRBV30|-|-|TRBJ1-1
CAWSKGGGTEAFF
TGTGCCTGGTCTAAAGGGGGAGGGACTGAAGCTTTCTTT
>TRBV15|once|-|TRBJ1-2
CATSRAPGTSGGYTF
TGTGCCACCAGCAGAGCGCCAGGGACTTCCGGGGGCTACACCTTC
>TRBV18|-|TRBD2|TRBJ2-3
CASSPGSERGPSSTDTQYF
TGTGCCAGCTCACCAGGCAGCGAGCGGGGTCCCTCTAGCACAGATACGCAGTATTTT
>TRBV30|-|-|TRBJ1-5
CAWSWTGNQPQHF
TGTGCCTGGAGTTGGACGGGGAATCAGCCCCAGCATTTT
>TRBV28|-|-|TRBJ1-1
CASSLAGRLPNTEAFF
TGTGCCAGCAGTTTAGCAGGGCGGCTCCCAAACACTGAAGCTTTCTTT
>TRBV27|few|-|TRBJ1-2
CASSFGGSNYGYTF
TGTGCCAGCAGTTTTGGGGGGTCAAACTATGGCTACACCTTC
>TRBV10-3|-|-|TRBJ1-1
CAISADAEAFF
TGTGCCATCAGTGCCGACGCGGAAGCTTTCTTT
>TRBV9|-|TRBD1|TRBJ2-7
CASTPTGDSYEQYF
TGTGCCAGCACCCCGACAGGGGACTCCTACGAGCAGTACTTC
>TRBV4-1|-|TRBD1|TRBJ2-3
CASSHPRGYTDTQYF
TGCGCCAGCAGCCATCCCAGGGGGTATACAGATACGCAGTATTTT
>TRBV5-1|-|-|TRBJ2-5
CASSLVSSEAETQYF
TGCGCCAGCAGCTTGGTTTCTAGCGAGGCAGAGACCCAGTACTTC
>TRBV19|-|TRBD1|TRBJ1-1
CATQTWDRRTEAFF
TGTGCCACCCAGACCTGGGACAGACGAACTGAAGCTTTCTTT
>TRBV25-1|-|-|TRBJ1-4
CASSDLLGEKLFF
TGTGCCAGCAGTGACCTATTGGGTGAAAAACTGTTTTTT
>TRBV12-3/TRBV12-4|once|-|TRBJ1-2
CASSADANYGYTF
TGTGCCAGCAGCGCAGACGCTAACTATGGCTACACCTTC
>TRBV2|-|TRBD1|TRBJ1-1
CATLGQGITEAFF
TGTGCCACACTGGGACAGGGGATCACTGAAGCTTTCTTT
>TRBV11-2|once|TRBD1|TRBJ1-4
CASSFYPGDSRSTNEKLFF
TGTGCCAGCAGCTTCTACCCCGGGGACAGCCGTTCAACTAATGAAAAACTGTTTTTT
>TRBV12-3/TRBV12-4|-|-|TRBJ1-4
CASGYAEKLFF
TGTGCCAGCGGGTATGCCGAAAAACTGTTTTTT
>TRBV7-2|-|-|TRBJ1-5
CASSPRLDQPQHF
TGTGCCAGCAGCCCGAGGCTTGATCAGCCCCAGCATTTT
>TRBV19|-|TRBD1|TRBJ1-6
CASSTGQGVPPLHF
TGTGCCAGTAGTACCGGACAGGGGGTGCCACCCCTCCACTTT
>TRBV6-2/TRBV6-3|once|-|TRBJ1-2
CASSYLTGGYTF
TGTGCCAGCAGTTACTTAACAGGCGGCTACACCTTC
>TRBV5-1|-|-|TRBJ1-3
CASSLVPGAAGNTIYF
TGCGCCAGCAGCTTGGTTCCGGGGGCGGCTGGAAACACCATATATTTT
>TRBV11-3|-|-|TRBJ1-3
CASSLDWKNTIYF
TGTGCCAGCAGCTTAGATTGGAAGAACACCATATATTTT
>TRBV7-8|-|-|TRBJ2-1
CASSLGRKVEQFF
TGTGCCAGCAGCTTAGGTCGCAAAGTTGAGCAGTTCTTC
>TRBV25-1|-|TRBD2|TRBJ2-7
CASSRSGGGSYEQYF
TGTGCCAGCAGTCGATCGGGGGGGGGCTCCTACGAGCAGTACTTC
>TRBV5-1|-|TRBD1|TRBJ2-3
CASSAGQGPDTQYF
TGCGCCAGCAGCGCGGGACAGGGCCCAGATACGCAGTATTTT
>TRBV12-3/TRBV12-4|-|-|TRBJ1-1
CASSFWDTEAFF
TGTGCCAGCAGTTTTTGGGACACTGAAGCTTTCTTT